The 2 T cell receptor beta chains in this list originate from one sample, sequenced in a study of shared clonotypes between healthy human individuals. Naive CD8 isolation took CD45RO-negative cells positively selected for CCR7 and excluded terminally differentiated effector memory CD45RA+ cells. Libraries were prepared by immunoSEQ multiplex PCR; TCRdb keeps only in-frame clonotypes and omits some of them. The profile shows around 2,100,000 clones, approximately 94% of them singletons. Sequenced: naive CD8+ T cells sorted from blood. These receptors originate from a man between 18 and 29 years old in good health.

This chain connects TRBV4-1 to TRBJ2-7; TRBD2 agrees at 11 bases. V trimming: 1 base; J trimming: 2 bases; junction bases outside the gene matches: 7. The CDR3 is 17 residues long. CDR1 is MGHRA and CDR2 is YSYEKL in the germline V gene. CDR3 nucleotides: TGCGCCAGCAGCCAAGTGGCTAGCGGGGGGCCAACCTACGAGCAGTACTTC. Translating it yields CASSQVASGGPTYEQYF.

CDR3 sequence reads: CASSISSRDSLKEQYF. In DNA, the CDR3 is TGTGCCAGTAGTATCTCTTCCCGGGACAGCCTAAAAGAGCAGTACTTC. The V call is TRBV19, the J call TRBJ2-7, with TRBD1 identical over 7 bases. V was pared by 3 bases and J by 7 bases, with 15 bases of the junction left unmatched. The germline gives CDR1 LNHDA, CDR2 SQIVND (reference sequence). This CDR3 comprises 16 residues.